These T cell receptor beta chains were read from a single sample in a study of blood T cell repertoires in COVID-19. Clones were read by immunoSEQ multiplex PCR, and TCRdb kept only the in-frame ones, dropping some. The sample yields roughly 100,000 clones, about 90% seen once. The sequenced material came from peripheral blood. Receptors originate from a human donor in a cohort sampled during active COVID-19. Each CDR3 is given with its conserved first and last residue. D genes are given only for firm matches. Rows may omit the clone size; those that give it use once, few, many or a size class.

clone size	V gene	J gene	D gene	CDR3 protein	CDR3 DNA
once	TRBV11-2	TRBJ1-1	TRBD1	CASSTGDSGWSTEAFF	TGTGCCAGCTCGACAGGGGATTCGGGATGGAGCACTGAAGCTTTCTTT
-	TRBV5-1	TRBJ1-2	-	CASSPSGGEGYTF	TGCGCCAGCAGCCCTTCGGGGGGCGAAGGCTACACCTTC
-	TRBV4-1	TRBJ2-3	TRBD2	CASSRWASGSTDTQYF	TGCGCCAGCAGCCGCTGGGCTAGCGGGAGCACAGATACGCAGTATTTT
few	TRBV14	TRBJ2-3	-	CASSRTISSTDTQYF	TGTGCCAGCAGCCGGACTATTTCTAGCACAGATACGCAGTATTTT
-	TRBV19	TRBJ1-4	-	CASSIRGDYEKLFF	TGTGCCAGTAGTATTCGGGGAGACTATGAAAAACTGTTTTTT
few	TRBV6-5	TRBJ2-2	-	CASRFESGELFF	TGTGCCAGCAGGTTTGAGTCCGGGGAGCTGTTTTTT
-	TRBV28	TRBJ2-1	-	CASSLYGSPGGPSSYNEQFF	TGTGCCAGCAGTTTATACGGGAGCCCAGGAGGACCGAGCTCCTACAATGAGCAGTTCTTC
-	TRBV24-1	TRBJ2-3	TRBD2	CATSDHTTSGSTDTQYF	TGTGCCACCAGTGACCACACAACTAGCGGGAGCACAGATACGCAGTATTTT
-	TRBV18	TRBJ1-1	-	CASSPLPGNTEAFF	TGTGCCAGCTCACCACTCCCAGGGAACACTGAAGCTTTCTTT
-	TRBV21-1	TRBJ1-2	-	CASSKEGDRSYGYTF	TGTGCCAGCAGCAAAGAAGGGGACAGAAGCTATGGCTACACCTTC
-	TRBV2	TRBJ2-7	-	CASSEKWGPYEQYF	TGTGCCAGCAGTGAAAAGTGGGGGCCCTACGAGCAGTACTTC
-	TRBV12-3/TRBV12-4	TRBJ1-2	-	CASSLTGRGYTF	TGTGCCAGCAGTTTAACAGGGCGCGGCTACACCTTC
-	TRBV29-1	TRBJ2-3	TRBD2	CSGGTSSTDTQYF	TGCAGCGGGGGGACTAGCTCCACAGATACGCAGTATTTT
-	TRBV2	TRBJ2-2	TRBD1	CASTDRGEGELFF	TGTGCCAGCACGGACAGGGGGGAGGGGGAGCTGTTTTTT
-	TRBV7-9	TRBJ2-1	-	CASSSGILSYNEQFF	TGTGCCAGCAGCTCGGGAATTCTCTCCTACAATGAGCAGTTCTTC
-	TRBV28	TRBJ2-1	-	CASSQTVSSYNEQFF	TGTGCCAGCAGCCAAACAGTTAGCTCCTACAATGAGCAGTTCTTC
-	TRBV11-3	TRBJ2-4	TRBD1	CASSSGQVENIQYF	TGTGCCAGCAGCTCCGGACAGGTTGAAAACATTCAGTACTTC
-	TRBV7-6	TRBJ1-5	-	CASSHSTGMGNQPQHF	TGTGCCAGCAGCCATTCCACAGGGATGGGCAATCAGCCCCAGCATTTT
-	TRBV4-1	TRBJ2-7	-	CASSQERLSYEQYF	TGCGCCAGCAGCCAAGAGCGCTTATCCTACGAGCAGTACTTC
-	TRBV11-2	TRBJ1-5	-	CASSQKQGDQPQHF	TGTGCCAGCAGCCAGAAACAGGGAGATCAGCCCCAGCATTTT
once	TRBV14	TRBJ1-2	-	CASSQEMDSSYGYTF	TGTGCCAGCAGCCAAGAAATGGACAGCAGCTATGGCTACACCTTC
-	TRBV3-1/TRBV3-2	TRBJ1-2	-	CASSQDRTYGYTF	TGTGCCAGCAGCCAAGACAGAACCTATGGCTACACCTTC
-	TRBV3-1/TRBV3-2	TRBJ1-6	TRBD1	CASSQDGGQGGNSPLHF	TGTGCCAGCAGCCAAGATGGGGGACAGGGCGGTAATTCACCCCTCCACTTT
-	TRBV19	TRBJ1-4	TRBD1	CASSKGTGVMWAYEKLFF	TGTGCCAGTAGTAAAGGGACAGGGGTCATGTGGGCCTATGAAAAACTGTTTTTT
-	TRBV2	TRBJ2-2	TRBD2	CASSETGTSGELFF	TGTGCCAGCAGTGAAACCGGGACTAGCGGGGAGCTGTTTTTT
once	TRBV2	TRBJ1-4	-	CASSDVGSTNEKLFF	TGTGCCAGCAGTGATGTCGGGAGCACTAATGAAAAACTGTTTTTT
-	TRBV19	TRBJ1-6	-	CASSIFGQSSYNSPLHF	TGTGCCAGTAGTATTTTCGGACAGAGCTCCTATAATTCACCCCTCCACTTT
-	TRBV6-2/TRBV6-3	TRBJ2-1	-	CASSSLLDTTYNEQFF	TGTGCCAGCAGTTCTCTACTAGACACGACCTACAATGAGCAGTTCTTC
-	TRBV6-5	TRBJ1-1	TRBD1	CASRRGTGWANEAFF	TGTGCCAGCAGGAGAGGGACAGGGTGGGCAAATGAAGCTTTCTTT
-	TRBV19	TRBJ2-1	-	CASSIVAVLNEQFF	TGTGCCAGTAGTATAGTGGCGGTATTAAATGAGCAGTTCTTC
-	TRBV7-8	TRBJ2-7	TRBD1	CASSSPGQGAYEQYF	TGTGCCAGCAGCTCGCCGGGACAGGGGGCCTACGAGCAGTACTTC
-	TRBV5-4	TRBJ1-2	-	CASSLGSKGQNYGYTF	TGTGCCAGCAGCTTGGGATCTAAGGGACAAAACTATGGCTACACCTTC
-	TRBV6-6	TRBJ2-4	TRBD2	CASTPEAGENIQYF	TGTGCCAGCACCCCCGAGGCGGGGGAAAACATTCAGTACTTC